The 6 T cell receptor beta chains listed next were all sequenced from one sample in a study of blood T cell repertoires in COVID-19 (dated by TCRdb to about 2020). The protocol used for the library was the immunoSEQ multiplex PCR assay. Imported from immuneACCESS, the table was reduced by TCRdb to in-frame sequences with V and J called. These copies leave out some clones; in studies compared against another copy, an unresolved V gene accounts for under half, and the cause of the remainder is not known. The sample contains some 300,000 clones, around 90% of them found a single time. Over 5.5% of the sample is held by the ten biggest clonotypes. Sequencing used peripheral blood. These TCRs come from a woman aged 45-65 years with COVID-19, enrolled during active disease.

The chain recombines TRBV18 with TRBJ2-3; the match to TRBD2 covers 11 bases. There are 15 residues in the CDR3. Trimming removed 4 bases from V and 1 base from J; junction bases left unmatched: 1. In germline, CDR1 is KGHSH, CDR2 LQKENI. The CDR3 bases are TGTGCCAGCTCACGGGGACTAGCGGGCACAGATACGCAGTATTTT. This sequence encodes CASSRGLAGTDTQYF. Looking up the rest from reference TRBV18 and TRBJ2-3 gives the full variable domain: NAGVMQNPRHLVRRRGQEARLRCSPMKGHSHVYWYRQLPEEGLKFMVYLQKENIIDESGMPKERFSAEFPKEGPSILRIQQVVRGDSAAYFCASSRGLAGTDTQYFGPGTRLTVL.

On this clone: Other DNA sequences in this sample translate to the same CDR3. This chain uses TRBV6-5 with TRBJ1-1, with 8 bases matching TRBD1. V gave up 6 bases and J gave up 4 bases; unmatched junction bases: 1. The CDR3 has 12 residues. Germline V lookup: CDR1 MNHEY, CDR2 SVGAGI. The CDR3 sequence: CASSTGGTEAFF. The DNA for the CDR3 is TGTGCCAGCAGCACAGGGGGCACTGAAGCTTTCTTT.

This clone was seen more than once but under ten times. The gene calls are TRBV11-3 and TRBJ2-2; 7 positions agree with TRBD2. Germline CDR1 SGHNT, CDR2 YENEEA. V lost 5 bases to trimming and J lost 3 bases; unmatched junction nucleotides: 9. This CDR3 has 16 amino acids. CDR3 sequence: CASSPSTSVDTGELFF. CDR3 nucleotide sequence: TGTGCCAGCAGCCCGTCCACTAGCGTGGACACCGGGGAGCTGTTTTTT.

The CDR3 loop reads CASSLRAMPTDTQYF. The CDR3 DNA follows: TGTGCCAGCAGCCTTAGAGCGATGCCTACAGATACGCAGTATTTT. This chain connects TRBV7-9 to TRBJ2-3; D is uncertain. Trimming shortened V by 5 bases and J by 3 bases, and 15 bases separated the two germline ends. The CDR3 loop spans 15 amino acids. Germline V CDR1 and CDR2: SEHNR, FQNEAQ (reference sequence).

The rearrangement joins TRBV5-4 to TRBJ2-5, with 10 bases lining up with TRBD1. Trimming removed 4 bases from V and 6 bases from J; junction bases left unmatched: 6. Germline lookup yields CDR1 SGHNT and CDR2 YYREEE (reference sequence). The CDR3 is 14 amino acids. CDR3 DNA: TGTGCCAGCAGCCTGGACAGGGGGTTGAAGACCCAGTACTTC. This translates into CASSLDRGLKTQYF.

V is TRBV11-3 and J is TRBJ2-7, with 7 bases that match TRBD2. The CDR3 sequence is 15 residues long. CDR1 and CDR2 (germline): SGHNT, YENEEA. After removal of 3 bases from V and 0 bases from J, the junction contained 5 bases not matched to a gene. In DNA form, the CDR3 reads TGTGCCAGCAGCTTCGGGACTAAGAGCTCCTACGAGCAGTACTTC. Protein sequence: CASSFGTKSSYEQYF.